This is a list of T cell receptor beta chains from one sample in a study of blood T cell repertoires in COVID-19. Method: immunoSEQ multiplex PCR; TCRdb's copy keeps in-frame clones and lacks some. The sample contains over 95,000 clones, 85% of which appear only once. The sequenced sample consisted of peripheral blood. Receptors were obtained from a man aged 40-49 years with acute or convalescent COVID-19. Both conserved end residues are part of each CDR3. D genes are given only for firm matches. Size tells how often a clone was seen (once, few, many) or the class of an expanded clone, and some rows leave it out.

CDR3 protein	CDR3 DNA	V gene	J gene	CDR3 length	clone size	D gene
CASSTDRNTEAFF	TGTGCCAGCAGCACGGACAGGAACACTGAAGCTTTCTTT	TRBV7-8	TRBJ1-1	13	-	-
CASSQASSSVTDTQYF	TGTGCCAGCAGCCAAGCCAGCTCTAGCGTCACAGATACGCAGTATTTT	TRBV3-1/TRBV3-2	TRBJ2-3	16	-	-
CASSEDRGSDTQYF	TGCGCCAGCAGCGAGGACAGGGGGTCAGATACGCAGTATTTT	TRBV5-1	TRBJ2-3	14	-	TRBD1
CASSPTGTYGYTF	TGTGCCAGCTCACCGACAGGGACCTATGGCTACACCTTC	TRBV18	TRBJ1-2	13	-	TRBD1
CASSLRGPVNTEAFF	TGTGCCAGCAGCTTAAGGGGGCCGGTGAACACTGAAGCTTTCTTT	TRBV7-9	TRBJ1-1	15	-	TRBD1
CASSLQAGRSYEQYF	TGTGCCAGCAGCTTGCAGGCAGGTCGCTCCTACGAGCAGTACTTC	TRBV5-4	TRBJ2-7	15	-	-
CASREGNSPLHF	TGTGCCAGCAGGGAGGGAAATTCACCCCTCCACTTT	TRBV25-1	TRBJ1-6	12	once	-
CASSPQGGNTGELFF	TGCGCCAGCAGCCCCCAGGGTGGGAACACCGGGGAGCTGTTTTTT	TRBV5-1	TRBJ2-2	15	few	-
CASSEPGTGNNEQFF	TGTGCCAGCTCTGAACCCGGGACAGGGAACAATGAGCAGTTCTTC	TRBV6-5	TRBJ2-1	15	-	TRBD1
CASSRGLAGETDTQYF	TGCGCCAGCAGCAGGGGACTAGCGGGGGAAACAGATACGCAGTATTTT	TRBV5-1	TRBJ2-3	16	-	TRBD2
CASSGSMNTEAFF	TGTGCCAGCAGTGGGAGCATGAACACTGAAGCTTTCTTT	TRBV25-1	TRBJ1-1	13	few	-
CASSFRSEETQYF	TGTGCCAGCAGTTTCCGTTCAGAAGAGACCCAGTACTTC	TRBV12-3/TRBV12-4	TRBJ2-5	13	once	-
CASSRQGSSYNSPLHF	TGTGCCAGCAGCCGTCAGGGAAGCTCCTATAATTCACCCCTCCACTTT	TRBV13	TRBJ1-6	16	-	-
CSVAGTGVSNTEAFF	TGCAGCGTTGCGGGGACAGGGGTTTCGAACACTGAAGCTTTCTTT	TRBV29-1	TRBJ1-1	15	-	TRBD1
CASTPITRQGSNTEAFF	TGTGCCAGTACCCCAATCACAAGACAGGGGTCTAACACTGAAGCTTTCTTT	TRBV19	TRBJ1-1	17	-	TRBD1
CASRRGGYNEQFF	TGCGCCAGCCGGCGCGGGGGCTACAATGAGCAGTTCTTC	TRBV10-2	TRBJ2-1	13	-	TRBD2
CASSHGVIGGTGELFF	TGTGCCAGCAGCCACGGGGTAATAGGTGGCACCGGGGAGCTGTTTTTT	TRBV9	TRBJ2-2	16	once	-
CASSLASGSYEQYF	TGCGCCAGCAGCTTGGCGTCGGGATCCTACGAGCAGTACTTC	TRBV5-1	TRBJ2-7	14	-	-
CATSRDRLEETQYF	TGTGCCACCAGCAGAGATAGATTAGAAGAGACCCAGTACTTC	TRBV15	TRBJ2-5	14	-	-
CASSPRGYSNQPQHF	TGTGCCAGCAGCCCCCGCGGTTATAGCAATCAGCCCCAGCATTTT	TRBV7-8	TRBJ1-5	15	-	-
CASSLRPDSPLHF	TGTGCCAGCAGCCTCAGGCCGGATTCACCCCTCCACTTT	TRBV7-9	TRBJ1-6	13	few	-
CASSDGTKLYNEQFF	TGTGCCAGCAGTGACGGGACTAAGTTATACAATGAGCAGTTCTTC	TRBV6-2/TRBV6-3	TRBJ2-1	15	-	TRBD2
CASSLAGYEQYF	TGTGCCAGCAGCTTAGCCGGGTACGAGCAGTACTTC	TRBV11-2	TRBJ2-7	12	-	-
CASSQDGRGESNYGYTF	TGCGCCAGCAGCCAAGATGGGCGGGGGGAGTCTAACTATGGCTACACCTTC	TRBV4-3	TRBJ1-2	17	-	-
CASSYSPRSGNTIYF	TGTGCCAGCAGTTACTCCCCGAGGTCTGGAAACACCATATATTTT	TRBV6-7	TRBJ1-3	15	-	-
CASSYPAGVYLMNTEAFF	TGTGCCAGTAGTTATCCCGCAGGGGTTTACTTAATGAACACTGAAGCTTTCTTT	TRBV19	TRBJ1-1	18	-	-
CASSLAAGGAGELFF	TGTGCCAGCAGCTTAGCGGCAGGGGGAGCCGGGGAGCTGTTTTTT	TRBV11-2	TRBJ2-2	15	-	TRBD1
CASSRTGQSAGGYTF	TGTGCCAGCAGCCGGACGGGACAGTCTGCGGGGGGCTACACCTTC	TRBV5-6	TRBJ1-2	15	-	TRBD1
CATSGERAGGPRYEQYF	TGTGCCACCAGCGGGGAACGAGCGGGGGGGCCTCGGTACGAGCAGTACTTC	TRBV15	TRBJ2-7	17	-	TRBD2
CASSIGLWETGELFF	TGTGCCAGTAGTATAGGTCTGTGGGAGACCGGGGAGCTGTTTTTT	TRBV19	TRBJ2-2	15	-	-
CASSPPLRLYGYTF	TGTGCCAGCTCACCACCACTCCGTTTGTATGGCTACACCTTC	TRBV18	TRBJ1-2	14	-	-
CATSREEGKTQYF	TGTGCCACCAGCAGAGAGGAGGGGAAGACCCAGTACTTC	TRBV15	TRBJ2-5	13	-	-
CASSVVASGGNTDTQYF	TGTGCCAGCAGCGTAGTGGCTAGCGGGGGGAACACAGATACGCAGTATTTT	TRBV9	TRBJ2-3	17	-	TRBD2
CASSQAPGTGAYEQYF	TGTGCCAGCAGCCAAGCGCCCGGGACAGGGGCCTACGAGCAGTACTTC	TRBV14	TRBJ2-7	16	-	TRBD1
CASSRRDSGGTDTQYF	TGTGCCAGCAGCCGTCGGGACAGTGGGGGCACAGATACGCAGTATTTT	TRBV4-2	TRBJ2-3	16	-	TRBD1
CASSFRTRGADTQYF	TGTGCCAGCAGCTTCCGGACTAGGGGCGCAGATACGCAGTATTTT	TRBV5-6	TRBJ2-3	15	once	TRBD2
CASSEWTGLRNIQYF	TGTGCCAGCAGTGAATGGACAGGTCTTAGGAACATTCAGTACTTC	TRBV6-1	TRBJ2-4	15	-	TRBD1
CASSQRQGRSGELFF	TGTGCCAGCTCACAACGACAGGGCAGATCCGGGGAGCTGTTTTTT	TRBV18	TRBJ2-2	15	-	TRBD1
CSVEGEVGEAQYF	TGCAGCGTTGAAGGGGAGGTGGGGGAGGCGCAGTATTTT	TRBV29-1	TRBJ2-3	13	-	-
CASSLGADRVGYTF	TGCGCCAGCAGCTTGGGGGCCGACAGGGTTGGCTACACCTTC	TRBV5-1	TRBJ1-2	14	-	TRBD1
CATQAPDRGQLGYGYTF	TGTGCCACTCAGGCCCCGGACAGGGGACAACTGGGCTATGGCTACACCTTC	TRBV7-9	TRBJ1-2	17	-	TRBD1
CASSLRTGLHYGYTF	TGTGCCAGCAGTTTACGGACAGGGTTACACTATGGCTACACCTTC	TRBV27	TRBJ1-2	15	-	TRBD1
CASSLGQIDQETQYF	TGTGCCAGCTCACTCGGACAGATTGACCAAGAGACCCAGTACTTC	TRBV18	TRBJ2-5	15	-	-
CAISMPRQGGQETQYF	TGTGCCATCAGTATGCCCCGACAGGGAGGCCAAGAGACCCAGTACTTC	TRBV10-3	TRBJ2-5	16	few	-
CATSDPGTSKDTQYF	TGTGCCACCAGTGATCCCGGGACTAGCAAAGATACGCAGTATTTT	TRBV24-1	TRBJ2-3	15	-	TRBD2
CASSSSGGETQYF	TGTGCCAGCAGCTCTAGCGGGGGAGAGACCCAGTACTTC	TRBV7-3	TRBJ2-5	13	-	TRBD2
CAWSGSPYEQYF	TGTGCCTGGAGCGGGAGCCCCTACGAGCAGTACTTC	TRBV30	TRBJ2-7	12	-	-